This TCR beta chain derives from a study of technical replicates of blood from a handful of donors (dated by TCRdb to 2017 to 2019). On this clone: No cognate antigen has been identified for it. No per-base quality is available; no much larger clone lies one base away.

The library was obtained by the immunoSEQ multiplex PCR assay. In its TCRdb copy, this immuneACCESS table keeps in-frame sequences only and misses some clones. Where compared with another copy, unresolved V genes explain less than half of these, and the others have no known cause. Across this sample there are about 79,000 clones, with roughly 94% seen only once. 0.2% to 0.3% of the sample is held by the ten biggest clonotypes. Clipping removes 6 bases from V and 5 bases from J, with 8 as the unmatched junction base count. From the cysteine up to the phenylalanine, the CDR3 has a length of 15 residues. The only DNA kept is the CDR3, 45 bases in frame from the first base. CDR1 MDHEN and CDR2 SYDVKM are derived from the germline V gene.

The rearranged segments are TRBV28 and TRBJ2-7; TRBD2 fits 12 bases in the junction. The clonotype was recovered from a human donor in good health. Source material: T cells isolated from PBMCs. The CDR3 corresponds to CASRDRLAGAHEQYF. The DNA reads TGTGCCAGCAGAGACAGACTAGCGGGAGCCCACGAGCAGTACTTC.